This TCR beta chain came from a study of blood T cell repertoires in COVID-19. This CDR3 spans 14 amino acids. Trimming took off 3 bases at V and 1 base at J, with 7 bases between the two ends. The germline V gene encodes CDR1 MDHEN and CDR2 SYDVKM. In the original processing: Nucleated cell number was recorded as an estimate derived from reference gene primer amplification. The data were produced by immunoSEQ multiplex PCR, yet TCRdb's version contains in-frame clones alone and is incomplete. V and J calls and clone size are those listed in that table; D and trimming were worked out from the DNA. This sample has 200,000 to 300,000 clones, with roughly 82% found just once. This clone was counted once.

The V gene is TRBV28, the J gene TRBJ1-5; D call uncertain. The sequence came from a woman aged 45-65 years who had recovered from COVID-19. Sequencing was done on a sample of PBMCs or T cells enriched from blood (not recorded which). CDR3 nucleotides: TGTGCCAGCAGTTTCGGAGGAAGCAATCAGCCCCAGCATTTT. It codes for CASSFGGSNQPQHF.